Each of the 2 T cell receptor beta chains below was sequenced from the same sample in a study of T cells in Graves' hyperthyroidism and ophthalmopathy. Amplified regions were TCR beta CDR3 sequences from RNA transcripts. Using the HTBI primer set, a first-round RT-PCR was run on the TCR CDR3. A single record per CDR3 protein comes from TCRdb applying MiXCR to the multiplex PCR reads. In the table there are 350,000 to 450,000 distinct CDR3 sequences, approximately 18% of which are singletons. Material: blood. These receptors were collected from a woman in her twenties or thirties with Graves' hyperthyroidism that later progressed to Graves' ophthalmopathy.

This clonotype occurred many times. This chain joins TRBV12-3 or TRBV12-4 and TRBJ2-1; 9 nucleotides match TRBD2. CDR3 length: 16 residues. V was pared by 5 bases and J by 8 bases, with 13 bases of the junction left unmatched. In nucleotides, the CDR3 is TGTGCCAGCAGTCCCCGCTTACTAGCGGGTAGGGATGAGCAGTTCTTC. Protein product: CASSPRLLAGRDEQFF.

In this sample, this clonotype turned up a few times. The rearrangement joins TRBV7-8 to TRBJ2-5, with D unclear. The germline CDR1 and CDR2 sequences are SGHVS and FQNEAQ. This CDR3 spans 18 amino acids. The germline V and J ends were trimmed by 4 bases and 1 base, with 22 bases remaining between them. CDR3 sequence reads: CASSWPLSASSAQETQYF. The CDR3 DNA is TGTGCCAGCAGCTGGCCGCTTTCTGCCTCATCCGCCCAAGAGACCCAGTACTTC.